This TCR beta chain derives from a study of blood T cell repertoires in COVID-19. Study summary: The cDNA or gDNA used as material had been derived from T cells, B-cell-depleted T cells, or PBMCs.

Individuals drawn from under 30 US areas were about 18 to 90 years old. Germline lookup yields CDR1 LNHDA and CDR2 SQIVND (reference sequence). The CDR3 length is 14 residues. V lost 7 bases and J lost 6, with 17 bases in between. Data came from immunoSEQ multiplex PCR; TCRdb stores just in-frame clones and leaves some out. This table has over 250,000 clones, under 90% appearing once. Sequenced: PBMCs or T cells enriched from blood (not recorded which). This sequence joins TRBV19 and TRBJ2-3; D possibly corresponds to TRBD2 (6 bases). This TCR was recovered from a woman aged 60-75 years who had recovered from COVID-19. CDR3 in DNA: TGTGCCAGTACCTCCACTGGGACTTATGATACGCAGTATTTT. Translation gives CASTSTGTYDTQYF.